One sample yielded the 32 T cell receptor beta chains listed below, sequenced in a study of T cell responses to AZD1222 COVID-19 vaccine. Assay used: immunoSEQ multiplex PCR; TCRdb lists only in-frame clones, some missing. This sample has about 83,000 clones, with more than 85% found just once. The sample consisted of peripheral blood, taken 28 days after the second AZD1222 dose. Every receptor here comes from an adult who received the AZD1222 COVID-19 vaccine.

The V call is TRBV2, the J call TRBJ1-2; D remains unclear. The CDR3 loop spans 15 amino acids. Trimming removed 8 bases from V and 0 bases from J, with 16 bases in between. Germline values: CDR1 SNHLY, CDR2 FYNNEI. CDR3 coding DNA: TGTGCCAGCGGCAAAGAAGGTGGCACTAACTATGGCTACACCTTC. Amino acids: CASGKEGGTNYGYTF.

The chain joins TRBV2 to TRBJ2-7; perhaps TRBD1 as D (5 bases). The germline gives CDR1 SNHLY, CDR2 FYNNEI. The CDR3 spans 13 residues. V was shortened by 2 bases and J by 4 bases, with 9 bases between the two germline ends. CDR3 sequence (DNA): TGTGCCAGCAGTGAACAGGGCGTGTACGAGCAGTACTTC. Translation: CASSEQGVYEQYF.

This chain uses TRBV11-2 with TRBJ2-1, with 12 bases identical to TRBD2. Germline CDR1 and CDR2: SGHAT and FQNNGV. The CDR3 spans 15 residues. V shed 8 bases and J 7 bases; nucleotides not matched to a gene: 9. DNA for the CDR3: TGTGCCAGCGGGTTGACTAGCGGGAGTAGAAATGAGCAGTTCTTC. Its translation: CASGLTSGSRNEQFF.

The gene calls are TRBV11-3 and TRBJ2-2; 10 positions match TRBD2. Unmatched junction bases numbered 6, after V lost 5 bases and J lost 3 bases. The CDR3 runs to 16 residues. CDR1 SGHNT and CDR2 YENEEA come from the germline V gene. The CDR3 nucleotides are TGTGCCAGCAGCCTAACTAGCGGGATTGACACCGGGGAGCTGTTTTTT. Translated, it gives CASSLTSGIDTGELFF.

The V gene is TRBV27, the J gene TRBJ2-7, with 8 nucleotides matching TRBD1. V gave up 4 bases and J gave up 1 base; unmatched junction bases: 3. The CDR3 is made up of 14 amino acids. The germline CDR1 and CDR2 sequences are MNHEY and SMNVEV (reference sequence). The CDR3 loop is CASSSWTGSYEQYF. CDR3 in DNA: TGTGCCAGCAGTTCCTGGACAGGGTCCTACGAGCAGTACTTC.

The chain is built from TRBV2 and TRBJ1-4; a possible D gene is TRBD1 (5 bases). V was cut by 4 bases and J by 4 bases, with 10 bases left in between. The CDR3 consists of 14 residues. Per the germline V gene, CDR1 is SNHLY and CDR2 is FYNNEI. The CDR3 bases are TGTGCCAGCAGTGCCGCAGGGATTAATGAAAAACTGTTTTTT. It is translated as CASSAAGINEKLFF.

V and J are TRBV7-9 and TRBJ2-3; D unclear. Germline lookup yields CDR1 SEHNR and CDR2 FQNEAQ (reference sequence). The CDR3 is 13 residues long. Between the trimmed V and J ends, which lost 6 bases and 2 bases, there was a span of 9 bases. The CDR3 is CASSGRATDTQYF. DNA of the CDR3: TGTGCCAGCAGTGGAAGGGCCACAGATACGCAGTATTTT.

The chain employs TRBV18 and TRBJ1-5, with 7 bases lining up with TRBD1. The germline CDR1 and CDR2 sequences are KGHSH and LQKENI. The CDR3 sequence is 15 residues long. With 1 base clipped from V and 6 bases from J, the junction kept 6 bases outside the gene matches. This CDR3 reads CASSPQGAIGQPQHF. The CDR3 nucleotides read TGTGCCAGCTCACCACAGGGGGCGATTGGTCAGCCCCAGCATTTT.

This sequence joins TRBV21-1 and TRBJ1-1; the table calls TRBD1, which could not be checked here. TRBV21-1 is termed a pseudogene. The CDR3 spans 16 residues. CDR3 bases: TGTGCCAGCAGCAAAGTTAGCAGGGGTGCTAGAACTGAAGCTTTCTTT. Protein sequence: CASSKVSRGARTEAFF.

This chain uses TRBV15 with TRBJ1-2; the D gene is possibly TRBD1 (5 bases). The CDR3 is 14 amino acids. V was pared by 7 bases and J by 6 bases, with 18 bases between. Germline CDR1 is LNHNV and CDR2 is YYDKDF (reference sequence). CDR3 in DNA: TGTGCCACCACCAACGGATTGGGGGTGAATGGCTACACCTTC. As protein: CATTNGLGVNGYTF.

This sequence joins TRBV28 and TRBJ2-1; TRBD2 agrees at 8 bases. The CDR3 has 17 amino acids. Per the germline V gene, CDR1 is MDHEN and CDR2 is SYDVKM. The J segment lost 3 bases and the V segment lost 3 bases, leaving 10 bases of the junction unmatched. The CDR3 sequence: CASSFSGAGGYYNEQFF. CDR3 DNA sequence: TGTGCCAGCAGTTTCTCGGGCGCGGGAGGCTACTACAATGAGCAGTTCTTC.

The chain couples TRBV9 to TRBJ2-2; 9 bases are a match to TRBD2. This CDR3 spans 12 amino acids. Looked up from germline, CDR1 is SGDLS and CDR2 is YYNGEE. The CDR3, as DNA: TGTGCGTCTAGCGGGGTTACCGGGGAGCTGTTTTTT. The encoded protein is CASSGVTGELFF.

The count of this clone is one. The chain joins TRBV11-2 to TRBJ2-5, with D possibly being TRBD1 or TRBD2 (5 bases each). CDR1 is SGHAT and CDR2 is FQNNGV in the germline V gene. Trimming left V 5 bases short and J 4 bases short, with 11 bases between. This CDR3 comprises 13 residues. The CDR3 sequence is CASSPRGLETQYF. CDR3 sequence (DNA): TGTGCCAGCAGCCCGAGGGGTCTAGAGACCCAGTACTTC.

The chain couples TRBV25-1 to TRBJ2-1, with a possible D match to TRBD2 (5 bases). The CDR3 has 14 residues. V lost 4 bases to trimming and J lost 4 bases, with 11 bases between them. Germline V gene data show CDR1 as MGHDK and CDR2 as SYGVNS. For the CDR3, the DNA is TGTGCCAGCAGTGGTGCGGAGCGGTACAATGAGCAGTTCTTC. The encoded protein is CASSGAERYNEQFF.

V is TRBV7-9 and J is TRBJ1-1, with 8 bases matching TRBD1. With V trimmed by 0 bases and J by 5 bases, 11 bases remained unmatched. The CDR3 is 17 amino acids. Germline V gene data show CDR1 as SEHNR and CDR2 as FQNEAQ (reference sequence). CDR3 coding DNA: TGTGCCAGCAGCTTAGCACAGGGGGTACGGGGGTTAACTGAAGCTTTCTTT. Translated, it gives CASSLAQGVRGLTEAFF. Together with reference TRBV7-9 and TRBJ1-1, the CDR3 gives the full variable domain: DTGVSQNPRHKITKRGQNVTFRCDPISEHNRLYWYRQTLGQGPEFLTYFQNEAQLEKSRLLSDRFSAERPKGSFSTLEIQRTEQGDSAMYLCASSLAQGVRGLTEAFFGQGTRLTVV.

This chain uses TRBV28 with TRBJ2-5; no firm D call. CDR3 size: 15 residues. V was clipped by 9 bases and J by 2 bases, with 19 bases between them. The germline gives CDR1 MDHEN, CDR2 SYDVKM. The CDR3 loop reads CASEGKGHGQETQYF. CDR3 bases: TGTGCCAGTGAAGGTAAAGGTCATGGGCAAGAGACCCAGTACTTC.

In this sample, this clone turned up once. The chain uses TRBV11-1 and TRBJ2-5; D perhaps matches TRBD2 (5 bases). Germline lookup yields CDR1 SGHAT and CDR2 FQDESV (reference sequence). This CDR3 is built from 14 residues. V lost 5 bases to trimming and J lost 0 bases, with 10 bases between them. The CDR3 here is CASSASLDQETQYF. The CDR3 DNA is TGTGCCAGCAGCGCCTCACTAGACCAAGAGACCCAGTACTTC.

The CDR3 loop reads CASSNRESSYNSPLHF. CDR3 nucleotide sequence: TGTGCCAGTAGTAACAGGGAGAGCTCCTATAATTCACCCCTCCACTTT. V usage is TRBV19 and J usage is TRBJ1-6; a possible D gene is TRBD1 (6 bases). The CDR3 is made up of 16 amino acids. Trimming removed 4 bases at V and 0 bases at J, with 10 bases between. Germline lookup yields CDR1 LNHDA and CDR2 SQIVND (reference sequence).

V is TRBV3-1 (or the pseudogene TRBV3-2) and J is TRBJ2-1; 10 nucleotides align to TRBD2. Germline CDR1 reads LGHDT; CDR2 reads YNNKEL (reference sequence). This CDR3 contains 17 residues. V lost 1 base, J lost 2 bases, and 5 bases stayed unmatched. The chain's CDR3 is CASSQVLAGAAYNEQFF. In nucleotides, the CDR3 is TGTGCCAGCAGCCAAGTCCTAGCGGGAGCGGCCTACAATGAGCAGTTCTTC.

Written as DNA, the CDR3 is TGTGCCTGGGGCCGGACGGACCACTATGGCTACACCTTC. Its translation is CAWGRTDHYGYTF. The chain recombines TRBV30 with TRBJ1-2; D is uncertain. The germline V gene encodes CDR1 GTSNPN and CDR2 SVGIG (reference sequence). V was shortened by 5 bases and J by 3 bases, with 13 bases between the two germline ends. This CDR3 has 13 residues.

The chain recombines TRBV27 with TRBJ2-3; TRBD2 might be the D (5 bases). Germline V gene lookup returns CDR1 MNHEY and CDR2 SMNVEV (reference sequence). The V end was cut by 4 bases, the J end by 0 bases, with 11 bases between. CDR3 length: 15 residues. In nucleotides, the CDR3 is TGTGCCAGCAGTTCACCGGGAAGAAGCACAGATACGCAGTATTTT. It yields the protein CASSSPGRSTDTQYF.

This chain links TRBV28 with TRBJ1-5; D possibly corresponds to TRBD1 (6 bases). V was clipped by 6 bases and J by 5 bases, with 20 bases between them. Per the germline V gene, CDR1 is MDHEN and CDR2 is SYDVKM. The CDR3 has 16 amino acids. CDR3 loop: CASSLDRRIRHQPQHF. The CDR3 nucleotides are TGTGCCAGCAGCCTTGACAGGCGCATACGTCATCAGCCCCAGCATTTT.

The chain combines TRBV5-1 with TRBJ2-3; 9 bases are shared with TRBD1. V was clipped by 3 bases and J by 1 base; unmatched bases: 0. CDR1 is SGHRS, CDR2 YFSETQ, per germline. This CDR3 comprises 14 residues. CDR3 sequence (DNA): TGCGCCAGCAGCTGGACAGGGGGCACAGATACGCAGTATTTT. As protein: CASSWTGGTDTQYF.

V usage is TRBV3-1 (or the pseudogene TRBV3-2) and J usage is TRBJ2-1; weak D call: TRBD2 (5 bases). Germline lookup yields CDR1 LGHDT and CDR2 YNNKEL (reference sequence). V was shortened by 1 base and J by 5 bases, with 12 bases between the two germline ends. There are 15 residues in the CDR3. CDR3 in DNA: TGTGCCAGCAGCCAAGGACTAAAGACCCACAATGAGCAGTTCTTC. Its protein product is CASSQGLKTHNEQFF.

The gene calls are TRBV7-8 and TRBJ1-3; 7 nucleotides agree with TRBD1. Germline V CDR1 and CDR2: SGHVS, FQNEAQ. The CDR3 has 17 amino acids. The trim removed 5 bases at V and 0 bases at J, leaving 10 bases unmatched. The CDR3 loop is CASSLTGATSSGNTIYF. The CDR3 nucleotides read TGTGCCAGCAGCCTAACAGGGGCCACGAGCTCTGGAAACACCATATATTTT. The full variable domain, its missing parts supplied by reference TRBV7-8 and TRBJ1-3, is GAGVSQSPRYKVAKRGQDVALRCDPISGHVSLFWYQQALGQGPEFLTYFQNEAQLDKSGLPSDRFFAERPEGSVSTLKIQRTQQEDSAVYLCASSLTGATSSGNTIYFGEGSWLTVV.

The rearrangement joins TRBV29-1 to TRBJ1-4, with D possibly matching TRBD1 (5 bases). The CDR3 has 17 residues. V dropped 1 base and J dropped 0 bases, with 15 bases sitting between them. CDR1 is SQVTM, CDR2 ANQGSEA, per germline. The CDR3 reads CSVEVSKDRSTNEKLFF. The CDR3 nucleotides read TGCAGCGTTGAAGTAAGTAAAGACAGATCAACTAATGAAAAACTGTTTTTT.

The chain uses TRBV11-1 and TRBJ2-3, with no clear D. This CDR3 has 16 residues. Germline V lookup: CDR1 SGHAT, CDR2 FQDESV (reference sequence). Deletions cut 7 bases from V and 0 bases from J, with 17 bases between. The CDR3: CASTLKGQSSTDTQYF. The CDR3 DNA reads as TGTGCCAGCACCCTCAAGGGCCAATCTAGCACAGATACGCAGTATTTT.

The chain is built from TRBV2 and TRBJ2-7; D gene unclear. The V end lost 8 bases, the J end lost 0 bases, and 8 bases lay between the germline ends. The CDR3 totals 12 residues. Germline CDR1 SNHLY, CDR2 FYNNEI. The CDR3 DNA reads as TGTGCCAGCCGATCGGACTCCTACGAGCAGTACTTC. It specifies CASRSDSYEQYF.

The V gene is TRBV19, the J gene TRBJ2-3; D is uncertain. Germline-derived CDR1 and CDR2 are LNHDA and SQIVND (reference sequence). Trimming left V 4 bases short and J 1 base short, with 6 bases between. This CDR3 region has 13 residues. The CDR3 reads CASSTLGTDTQYF. The CDR3 DNA reads TGTGCCAGTAGTACGCTGGGCACAGATACGCAGTATTTT. Together with reference TRBV19 and TRBJ2-3, the CDR3 gives the full variable domain: DGGITQSPKYLFRKEGQNVTLSCEQNLNHDAMYWYRQDPGQGLRLIYYSQIVNDFQKGDIAEGYSVSREKKESFPLTVTSAQKNPTAFYLCASSTLGTDTQYFGPGTRLTVL.

The J gene is TRBJ2-3, the V gene TRBV27; D perhaps matches TRBD1 (6 bases). V lost 6 bases and J lost 2, with 9 bases in between. CDR1 and CDR2 from the germline V gene are MNHEY and SMNVEV (reference sequence). The CDR3 is 13 amino acids. The CDR3 sequence: CASRGHTTDTQYF. The DNA of the CDR3 is TGTGCCAGCAGGGGACACACCACAGATACGCAGTATTTT.

The chain links TRBV19 to TRBJ1-5, with D uncertain. This CDR3 comprises 12 residues. V gave up 1 base and J gave up 7 bases, with 5 bases separating them. Germline CDR1 is LNHDA and CDR2 is SQIVND (reference sequence). For the CDR3, the DNA is TGTGCCAGTAGTATAGTTAACCAGCCCCAGCATTTT. Translation gives CASSIVNQPQHF.

The chain recombines TRBV6-5 with TRBJ1-2; TRBD1 might be the D (6 bases). This CDR3 has 15 residues. Germline V lookup: CDR1 MNHEY, CDR2 SVGAGI. Trimming pared 6 bases from V and 4 bases from J, leaving 18 bases between. The CDR3 loop is CASSLTAGVVYGYTF. CDR3 bases: TGTGCCAGCAGCTTGACGGCAGGGGTGGTCTATGGCTACACCTTC.